These 15 T cell receptor beta chains share one sample of origin, sequenced in a study of persistence of HIV-infected CD4 T cells. Overlapping HIV-1 Gag 15-mer peptides at 0.85 to 1 ug per peptide per mL were used. Memory cells lacking CD40L and CD69 with high CD45RO were sorted. Sequencing used immunoSEQ version 4 in survey mode. Method: immunoSEQ multiplex PCR; TCRdb's copy keeps in-frame clones and lacks some. The sample yields about 35,000 clones, over 75% seen once. No antigen has been identified for these receptors. Material: cultured CD4+ T cells from PBMCs, obtained from a patient who received antiretroviral therapy. The origin of the receptors is an adult with HIV. The donor label of this sample is uncertain.

The chain uses TRBV29-1 and TRBJ1-3, with D tentatively TRBD1 (6 bases). The V gene's germline CDR1 is SQVTM and CDR2 ANQGSEA. This CDR3 spans 15 amino acids. V lost 6 bases, J lost 2 bases, and 17 bases lay in between. CDR3 sequence (DNA): TGCAGCGTCGCGGGCCCCGGGACAACTGGAAACACCATATATTTT. It encodes CSVAGPGTTGNTIYF.

The chain recombines TRBV24-1 with TRBJ1-1; 7 bases map to TRBD1. CDR3 length: 12 amino acids. V dropped 5 bases and J dropped 8; count of bases not matched to a gene: 4. Germline CDR1 KGHDR, CDR2 SFDVKD. CDR3 sequence (DNA): TGTGCCACCAGTGGGCAGGGGGGAGAAGCTTTCTTT. Translation: CATSGQGGEAFF.

The V and J genes are TRBV30 and TRBJ2-7; TRBD1 aligns across 8 bases. Losses at the gene ends were 8 bases for V and 2 bases for J; bases not matched to a gene: 11. The germline gives CDR1 GTSNPN, CDR2 SVGIG (reference sequence). The CDR3 loop spans 14 amino acids. This CDR3 is CAGKDREAPYEQYF. DNA for the CDR3: TGTGCCGGAAAGGACAGGGAAGCCCCCTACGAGCAGTACTTC.

This chain joins TRBV3-1 (or the pseudogene TRBV3-2) and TRBJ1-1; D is ambiguous. V was shortened by 2 bases and J by 2 bases, with 6 bases between the two germline ends. The CDR3 sequence is 13 residues long. Germline V gene lookup returns CDR1 LGHDT and CDR2 YNNKEL (reference sequence). For the CDR3, the DNA is TGTGCCAGCAGCCAAAGCCCCAACACTGAAGCTTTCTTT. It is translated as CASSQSPNTEAFF.

This clone occurred once. This sequence joins TRBV6-1 and TRBJ2-3; 11 bases map to TRBD2. This CDR3 has 18 amino acids. V lost 1 base, J lost 1 base, and 7 bases stayed unmatched. Looked up from germline, CDR1 is MNHNS and CDR2 is SASEGT. CDR3 nucleotide sequence: TGTGCCAGCAGTGAAGGGGTAGCGGGGGGGCCCGGCACAGATACGCAGTATTTT. As protein: CASSEGVAGGPGTDTQYF.

The rearrangement links TRBV18 to TRBJ1-3; no reliable D call. V was clipped by 2 bases and J by 0 bases, with 2 bases between them. The germline V gene encodes CDR1 KGHSH and CDR2 LQKENI. This CDR3 is built from 13 residues. The CDR3 coding sequence is TGTGCCAGCTCACCAGTCTCTGGAAACACCATATATTTT. Residues: CASSPVSGNTIYF.

The chain employs TRBV2 and TRBJ2-6, with 8 bases matching TRBD1. CDR1 is SNHLY, CDR2 FYNNEI, per germline. The CDR3 is made up of 17 amino acids. Trimming at V came to 5 bases and at J to 0 bases, leaving 6 bases not matched to a gene. CDR3 DNA sequence: TGTGCCAGCAGTATGGACAGGGCTAACTCTGGGGCCAACGTCCTGACTTTC. Translated: CASSMDRANSGANVLTF.

The chain is built from TRBV30 and TRBJ2-7, with TRBD1 matching 7 bases. Germline V lookup: CDR1 GTSNPN, CDR2 SVGIG (reference sequence). CDR3 length equals 13 residues. Trimming at V came to 4 bases and at J to 0 bases, leaving 3 bases not matched to a gene. DNA for the CDR3: TGTGCCTGGAACAGGGGTTACTCCTACGAGCAGTACTTC. Residues: CAWNRGYSYEQYF.

V is TRBV5-4 and J is TRBJ1-1, with 9 bases matching TRBD1. From germline, CDR1 is SGHNT and CDR2 YYREEE (reference sequence). The CDR3 runs 15 residues. The V and J ends lost 4 bases and 4 bases, in that order; junction bases with no gene match: 8. The CDR3 DNA is TGTGCCAGCAGCCCAAACAGGGGGCGCGTCACTGAAGCTTTCTTT. Its protein product is CASSPNRGRVTEAFF. The whole variable domain, filled in from reference TRBV5-4 and TRBJ1-1, reads ETGVTQSPTHLIKTRGQQVTLRCSSQSGHNTVSWYQQALGQGPQFIFQYYREEENGRGNFPPRFSGLQFPNYSSELNVNALELDDSALYLCASSPNRGRVTEAFFGQGTRLTVV.

The rearrangement links TRBV14 to TRBJ2-2; 7 positions agree with TRBD1. The CDR3 loop spans 18 amino acids. The V and J ends lost 0 bases and 2 bases, in that order; junction bases with no gene match: 9. The germline V gene encodes CDR1 SGHDN and CDR2 FVKESK. The chain's CDR3 is CASSQDWRQGSNTGELFF. Here the CDR3 DNA reads TGTGCCAGCAGCCAAGACTGGAGACAGGGATCAAACACCGGGGAGCTGTTTTTT.

V gene TRBV5-1 combines with J gene TRBJ2-3; D may match TRBD1 or TRBD2 (5 bases each). The V gene lost 3 bases and the J gene lost 6 bases, with 32 bases spanning the gap. This CDR3 region has 20 residues. Germline V gene data show CDR1 as SGHRS and CDR2 as YFSETQ. The CDR3 loop is CASSSRGPRVTSDSADTQYF. CDR3 DNA sequence: TGCGCCAGCAGCTCTCGGGGCCCGAGGGTTACCTCCGACTCGGCTGATACGCAGTATTTT.

The chain uses TRBV28 and TRBJ2-2, with TRBD2 matching 11 bases. The J segment lost 4 bases and the V segment lost 5 bases, leaving 3 bases of the junction unmatched. Per germline, CDR1 MDHEN and CDR2 SYDVKM. This CDR3 region has 15 residues. This CDR3 reads CASSLGLAGTGELFF. CDR3 in DNA: TGTGCCAGCAGTCTCGGACTAGCGGGCACCGGGGAGCTGTTTTTT.

This clone has more than one count but fewer than ten. The CDR3 bases are TGCGCCAGCAGCCTCCAGCATGACTCCTACGAGCAGTACTTC. As protein: CASSLQHDSYEQYF. The chain couples TRBV4-1 to TRBJ2-7; no firm D call. The CDR3 totals 14 residues. Germline CDR1 is MGHRA and CDR2 is YSYEKL. Deletions cut 4 bases from V and 0 bases from J, with 10 bases between.

This clone was picked up a small number of times. The chain is built from TRBV10-3 and TRBJ2-5, with TRBD1 as a possible D gene (6 bases). This CDR3 region has 13 residues. With 11 bases removed from V and 1 base from J, the gap between germline ends came to 14 bases. CDR1 ENHRY and CDR2 SYGVKD come from the germline V gene. CDR3 amino acids: CASQGGPQETQYF. The CDR3 DNA follows: TGTGCCTCCCAAGGGGGTCCCCAAGAGACCCAGTACTTC.

This clone was detected a few times. The chain has TRBV7-8 and TRBJ1-5; 12 positions match TRBD1. This CDR3 spans 15 amino acids. J lost 6 bases, V lost 3 bases, and 3 bases had no gene match. Germline lookup yields CDR1 SGHVS and CDR2 FQNEAQ. CDR3 in amino acids: CASSFGTGGPQPQHF. Written as DNA, the CDR3 is TGTGCCAGCAGCTTCGGGACAGGGGGCCCTCAGCCCCAGCATTTT.